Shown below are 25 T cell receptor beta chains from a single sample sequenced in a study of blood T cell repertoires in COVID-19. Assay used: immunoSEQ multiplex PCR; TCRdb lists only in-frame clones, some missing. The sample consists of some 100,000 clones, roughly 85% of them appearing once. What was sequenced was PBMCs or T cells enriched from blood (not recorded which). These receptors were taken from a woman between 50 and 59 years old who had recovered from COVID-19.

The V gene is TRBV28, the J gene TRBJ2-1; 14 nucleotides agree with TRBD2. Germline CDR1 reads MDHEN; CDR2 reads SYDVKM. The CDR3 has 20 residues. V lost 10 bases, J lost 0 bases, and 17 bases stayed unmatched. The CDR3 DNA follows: TGTGCCACTTCAACGAGGACTAGCGGGAGGTCAATTAGCTCCTACAATGAGCAGTTCTTC. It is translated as CATSTRTSGRSISSYNEQFF. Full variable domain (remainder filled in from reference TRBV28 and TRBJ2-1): DVKVTQSSRYLVKRTGEKVFLECVQDMDHENMFWYRQDPGLGLRLIYFSYDVKMKEKGDIPEGYSVSREKKERFSLILESASTNQTSMYLCATSTRTSGRSISSYNEQFFGPGTRLTVL.

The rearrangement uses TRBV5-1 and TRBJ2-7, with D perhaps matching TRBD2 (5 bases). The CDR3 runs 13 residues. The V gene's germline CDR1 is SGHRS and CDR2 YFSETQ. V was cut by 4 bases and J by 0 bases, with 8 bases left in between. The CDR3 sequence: CASSPEGSYEQYF. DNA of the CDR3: TGCGCCAGCAGCCCCGAGGGCTCCTACGAGCAGTACTTC. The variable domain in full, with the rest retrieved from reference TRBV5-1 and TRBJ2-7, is KAGVTQTPRYLIKTRGQQVTLSCSPISGHRSVSWYQQTPGQGLQFLFEYFSETQRNKGNFPGRFSGRQFSNSRSEMNVSTLELGDSALYLCASSPEGSYEQYFGPGTRLTVT.

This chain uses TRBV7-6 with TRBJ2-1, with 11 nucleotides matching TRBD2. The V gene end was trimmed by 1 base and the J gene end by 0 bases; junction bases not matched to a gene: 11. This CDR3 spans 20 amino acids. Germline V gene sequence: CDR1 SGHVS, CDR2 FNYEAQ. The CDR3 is CASSLVPPNSGRGSYNEQFF. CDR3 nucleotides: TGTGCCAGCAGCTTAGTTCCCCCTAATAGCGGGAGGGGCTCCTACAATGAGCAGTTCTTC.

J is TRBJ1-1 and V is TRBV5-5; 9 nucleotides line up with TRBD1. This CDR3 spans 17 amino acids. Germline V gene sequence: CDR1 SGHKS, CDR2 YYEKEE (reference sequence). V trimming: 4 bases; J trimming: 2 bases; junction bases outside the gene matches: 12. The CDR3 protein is CASSAQGTGRVNTEAFF. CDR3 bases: TGTGCCAGCAGCGCCCAAGGGACAGGGAGGGTAAACACTGAAGCTTTCTTT.

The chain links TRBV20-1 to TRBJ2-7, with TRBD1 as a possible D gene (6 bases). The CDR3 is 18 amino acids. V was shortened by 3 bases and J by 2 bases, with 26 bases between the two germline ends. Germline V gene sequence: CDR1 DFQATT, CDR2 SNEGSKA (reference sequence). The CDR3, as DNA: TGCAGTGCTAGTTATTTCGGGGCAAACCCGGGACATACCTACGAGCAGTACTTC. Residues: CSASYFGANPGHTYEQYF.

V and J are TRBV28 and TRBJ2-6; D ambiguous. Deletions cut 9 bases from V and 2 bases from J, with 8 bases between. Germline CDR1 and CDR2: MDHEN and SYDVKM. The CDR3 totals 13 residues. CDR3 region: CASQAPGANVLTF. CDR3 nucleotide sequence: TGTGCCAGTCAGGCCCCTGGGGCCAACGTCCTGACTTTC.

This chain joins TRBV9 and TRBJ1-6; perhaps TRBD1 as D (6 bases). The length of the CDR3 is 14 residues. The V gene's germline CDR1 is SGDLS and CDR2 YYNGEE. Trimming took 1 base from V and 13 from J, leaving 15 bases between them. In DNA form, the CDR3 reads TGTGCCAGCAGCGTATCAACAGGGAGTTCGCCCCTCCACTTT. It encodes CASSVSTGSSPLHF.

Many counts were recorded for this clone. The CDR3, as DNA: TGTGCCAGCAGCTCTTCCGGGACAGGACTTTACAATGAGCAGTTCTTC. Its protein is CASSSSGTGLYNEQFF. The chain recombines TRBV7-3 with TRBJ2-1; TRBD1 agrees at 8 bases. The CDR3 runs 16 residues. Germline V gene data show CDR1 as SGHTA and CDR2 as FQGTGA. Trimming cost V 4 bases and J 4 bases; bases outside gene matches: 9.

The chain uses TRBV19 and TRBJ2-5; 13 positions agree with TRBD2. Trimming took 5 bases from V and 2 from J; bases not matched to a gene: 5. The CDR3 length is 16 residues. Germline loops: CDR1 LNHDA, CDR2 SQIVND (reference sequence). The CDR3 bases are TGTGCCAGTAGTTCCAGGACTAGCGGGGGACAAGAGACCCAGTACTTC. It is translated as CASSSRTSGGQETQYF. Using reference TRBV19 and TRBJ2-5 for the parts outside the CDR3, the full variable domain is DGGITQSPKYLFRKEGQNVTLSCEQNLNHDAMYWYRQDPGQGLRLIYYSQIVNDFQKGDIAEGYSVSREKKESFPLTVTSAQKNPTAFYLCASSSRTSGGQETQYFGPGTRLLVL.

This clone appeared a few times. CDR3 in DNA: TGCGCCAGCAGCTTGGGGGAGGTGAGCTCTGGAAACACCATATATTTT. Protein: CASSLGEVSSGNTIYF. The V call is TRBV5-1, the J call TRBJ1-3; D not certain. Germline CDR1 SGHRS, CDR2 YFSETQ. V gave up 0 bases and J gave up 0 bases, with 10 bases separating them. The CDR3 extends over 16 amino acids.

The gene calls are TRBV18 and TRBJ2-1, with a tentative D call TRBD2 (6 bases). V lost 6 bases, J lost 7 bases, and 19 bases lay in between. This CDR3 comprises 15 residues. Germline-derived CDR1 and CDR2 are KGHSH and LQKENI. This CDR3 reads CASSLGRAGKNEQFF. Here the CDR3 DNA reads TGTGCCAGCTCCCTTGGAAGGGCGGGGAAGAATGAGCAGTTCTTC.

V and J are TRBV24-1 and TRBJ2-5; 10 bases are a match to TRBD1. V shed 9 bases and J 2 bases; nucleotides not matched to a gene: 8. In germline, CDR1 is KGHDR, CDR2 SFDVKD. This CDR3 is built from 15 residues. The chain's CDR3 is CATGTGALGQETQYF. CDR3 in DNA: TGTGCCACCGGGACAGGGGCCCTGGGGCAAGAGACCCAGTACTTC.

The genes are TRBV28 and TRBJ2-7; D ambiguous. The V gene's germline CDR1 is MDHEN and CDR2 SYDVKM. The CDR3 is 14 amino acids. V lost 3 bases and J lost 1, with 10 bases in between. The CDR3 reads CASSLAGLSYEQYF. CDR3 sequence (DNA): TGTGCCAGCAGTTTGGCAGGCCTATCCTACGAGCAGTACTTC.

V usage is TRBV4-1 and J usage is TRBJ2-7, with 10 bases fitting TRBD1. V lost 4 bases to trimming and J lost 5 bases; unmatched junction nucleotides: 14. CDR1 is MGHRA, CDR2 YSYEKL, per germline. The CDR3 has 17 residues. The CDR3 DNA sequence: TGCGCCAGCAGCCCGAAGCCGGGACAGGGGCTTAGGAACGAGCAGTACTTC. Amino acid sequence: CASSPKPGQGLRNEQYF.

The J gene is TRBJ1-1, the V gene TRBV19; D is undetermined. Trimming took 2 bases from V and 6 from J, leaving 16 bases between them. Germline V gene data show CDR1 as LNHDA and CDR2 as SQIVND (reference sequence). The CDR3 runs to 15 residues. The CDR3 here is CASSIKSTGGAEAFF. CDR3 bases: TGTGCCAGTAGTATAAAGTCTACCGGAGGCGCTGAAGCTTTCTTT. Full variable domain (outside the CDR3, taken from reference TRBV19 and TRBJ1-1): DGGITQSPKYLFRKEGQNVTLSCEQNLNHDAMYWYRQDPGQGLRLIYYSQIVNDFQKGDIAEGYSVSREKKESFPLTVTSAQKNPTAFYLCASSIKSTGGAEAFFGQGTRLTVV.

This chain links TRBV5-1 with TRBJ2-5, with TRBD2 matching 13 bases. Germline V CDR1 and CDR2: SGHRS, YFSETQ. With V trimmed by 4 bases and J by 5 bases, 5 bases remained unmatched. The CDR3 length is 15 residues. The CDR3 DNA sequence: TGCGCCAGCAGCCGGACTAGCGGGAGTCGGGAGACCCAGTACTTC. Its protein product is CASSRTSGSRETQYF.

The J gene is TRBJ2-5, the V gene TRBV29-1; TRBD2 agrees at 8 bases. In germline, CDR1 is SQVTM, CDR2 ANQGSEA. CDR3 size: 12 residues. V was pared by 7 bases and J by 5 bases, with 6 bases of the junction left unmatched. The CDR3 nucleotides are TGCAGCGGACGGACTAGCCCGGAGACCCAGTACTTC. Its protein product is CSGRTSPETQYF.

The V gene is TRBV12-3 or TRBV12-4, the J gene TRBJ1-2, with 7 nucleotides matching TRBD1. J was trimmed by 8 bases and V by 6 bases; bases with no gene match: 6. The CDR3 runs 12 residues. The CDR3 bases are TGTGCCAGCAGCCGTGGAGGGGGCGGCTACACCTTC. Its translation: CASSRGGGGYTF.

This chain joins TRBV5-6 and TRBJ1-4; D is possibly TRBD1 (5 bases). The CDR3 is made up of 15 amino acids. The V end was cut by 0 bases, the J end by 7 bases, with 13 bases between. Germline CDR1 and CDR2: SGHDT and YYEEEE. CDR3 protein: CASSLASGAGEKLFF. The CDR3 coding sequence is TGTGCCAGCAGCTTGGCATCTGGGGCAGGTGAAAAACTGTTTTTT.

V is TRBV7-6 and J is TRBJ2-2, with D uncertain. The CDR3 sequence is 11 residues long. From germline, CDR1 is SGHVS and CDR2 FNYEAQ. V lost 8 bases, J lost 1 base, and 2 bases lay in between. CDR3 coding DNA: TGTGCCAGCCGGAACACCGGGGAGCTGTTTTTT. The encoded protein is CASRNTGELFF.

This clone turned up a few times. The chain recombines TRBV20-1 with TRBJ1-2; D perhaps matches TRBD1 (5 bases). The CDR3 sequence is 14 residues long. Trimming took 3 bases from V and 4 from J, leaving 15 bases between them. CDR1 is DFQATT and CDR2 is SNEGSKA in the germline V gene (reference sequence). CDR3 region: CSASYGGIGYGYTF. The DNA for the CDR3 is TGCAGTGCTAGTTACGGGGGGATTGGCTATGGCTACACCTTC.

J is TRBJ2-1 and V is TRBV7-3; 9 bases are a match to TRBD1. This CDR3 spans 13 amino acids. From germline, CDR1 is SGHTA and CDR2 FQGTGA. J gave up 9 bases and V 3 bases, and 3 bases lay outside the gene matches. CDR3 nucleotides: TGTGCCAGCAGCTTTACAGGGGGCAGTGAGCAGTTCTTC. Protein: CASSFTGGSEQFF.

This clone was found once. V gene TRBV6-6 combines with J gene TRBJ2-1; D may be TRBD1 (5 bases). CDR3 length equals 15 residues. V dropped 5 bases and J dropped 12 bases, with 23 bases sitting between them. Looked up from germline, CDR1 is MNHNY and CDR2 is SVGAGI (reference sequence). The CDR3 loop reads CASSPGSSRRTGQFF. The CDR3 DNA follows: TGTGCCAGCAGTCCAGGGTCGTCTCGGAGAACAGGGCAGTTCTTC.

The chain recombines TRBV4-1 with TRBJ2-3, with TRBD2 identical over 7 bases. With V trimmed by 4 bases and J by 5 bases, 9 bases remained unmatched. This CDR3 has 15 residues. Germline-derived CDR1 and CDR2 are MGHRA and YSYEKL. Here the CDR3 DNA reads TGCGCCAGCAGCCCGTCAGCGGGGAGGGGAGATACGCAGTATTTT. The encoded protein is CASSPSAGRGDTQYF.

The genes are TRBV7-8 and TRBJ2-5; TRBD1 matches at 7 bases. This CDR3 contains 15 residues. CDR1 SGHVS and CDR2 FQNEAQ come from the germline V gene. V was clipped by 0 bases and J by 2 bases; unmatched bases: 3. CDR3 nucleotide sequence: TGTGCCAGCAGCTTAGCGGGACAGATACAAGAGACCCAGTACTTC. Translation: CASSLAGQIQETQYF. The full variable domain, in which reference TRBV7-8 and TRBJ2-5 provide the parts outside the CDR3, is GAGVSQSPRYKVAKRGQDVALRCDPISGHVSLFWYQQALGQGPEFLTYFQNEAQLDKSGLPSDRFFAERPEGSVSTLKIQRTQQEDSAVYLCASSLAGQIQETQYFGPGTRLLVL.